This T cell receptor beta chain was identified during a study of beta chain features in type 1 diabetes. Findings and limits, study-wide: In comparison with healthy donors, patients had naive, central memory and Treg TCRB repertoires that appeared more similar. There was a possibility that cDNA sequencing over-represented cells with high TCR expression.

In the case of this clone: What it recognizes is unknown.

Sequencing targeted expressed TCRB transcripts, as all isolated RNA had been reverse transcribed. The assay was immunoSEQ multiplex PCR, and TCRdb's table has in-frame clones only and misses some. The sample records 900,000 or so clones, 15% to 20% being singletons. The V end was cut by 0 bases, the J end by 4 bases, with 12 bases between. Germline V gives CDR1 SGHVS, CDR2 FQNEAQ. This CDR3 has 15 amino acids. Purities over 95% were achieved in all sorted populations. The TCR sequence derives from a woman between 18 and 30 years old in good health. The source material was naive CD4+ T cells from blood. This chain links TRBV7-8 with TRBJ1-1; a weak D match, TRBD1 (6 bases). CDR3 loop: CASSLAGARGTEAFF. The CDR3 DNA sequence: TGTGCCAGCAGCTTAGCGGGGGCCCGCGGCACTGAAGCTTTCTTT.